This paragraph covers one T cell receptor (beta chain) sequence. The antigen is unknown. The sample comes from a study of T cell responses to AZD1222 COVID-19 vaccine. Sequencing was performed with immunoSEQ multiplex PCR; in TCRdb, only in-frame clones are kept and a portion is missing. The data show 73,000 or so clones, around three quarters seen once. Study conclusions and caveats: Sampling captured repertoires only after the peak T cell response.

Sequenced material: peripheral blood, taken 28 days after the second AZD1222 dose. The sequence was obtained from an adult who received the AZD1222 COVID-19 vaccine.

CDR3 sequence reads: CASSLGKYRSYEQYF. CDR3 coding DNA: TGTGCCAGCAGCTTAGGAAAGTACAGGTCCTACGAGCAGTACTTC. This chain uses TRBV21-1 with TRBJ2-7; the D call TRBD1 from the table was never checked on the DNA. TRBV21-1 is flagged as a pseudogene. The CDR3 has 15 residues.